The present TCR beta chain was sequenced within a study of T cells in women clearing cervical HPV infection. CDR3 length equals 15 residues. CDR1 SGHRS and CDR2 YFSETQ come from the germline V gene. V was clipped by 0 bases and J by 1 base, with 10 bases between them. The assay was immunoSEQ multiplex PCR, and TCRdb's table has in-frame clones only and misses some. Its clone listing holds tens of thousands of clones. As for this clone: The CDR3 end falls 3 residues outside the read, so it is completed with the germline J gene.

The sample taken for sequencing was blood buffy coat. This clonotype was obtained from a woman aged 18 to 75 with a cervical HPV16 infection that either progressed to CIN3+ or cleared (not recorded which). This chain links TRBV5-1 with TRBJ2-5; tentatively, D is TRBD2 (7 bases). Partial CDR3 DNA: TGCGCCAGCAGCTTGGGGCGGGGGCGCCAAGAGACC. It yields the protein CASSLGRGRQET. The entire CDR3 protein reads CASSLGRGRQETQYF.